These 16 T cell receptor beta chains came from one sample sequenced in a study of response to subunit inactivated influenza vaccine. MiXCR, applied by TCRdb to the RT-PCR reads, yields one record per CDR3 protein. The sample has a few hundred thousand distinct CDR3 sequences; just over 20% are singletons. Sample: PBMCs from blood, taken approximately 22 months after vaccination. These receptors were obtained from a man aged 45 to 70 who received an inactivated influenza vaccine.

This clonotype was counted a few times. The V call is TRBV5-1, the J call TRBJ1-6; D uncertain. The CDR3 extends over 13 amino acids. V was cut by 0 bases and J by 10 bases, with 8 bases left in between. CDR1 and CDR2 (germline): SGHRS, YFSETQ. As DNA, the CDR3 is TGCGCCAGCAGCTTGGAGATTCGGTCACCCCTCCACTTT. This translates into CASSLEIRSPLHF.

Only a few counts were recorded for this clonotype. V and J are TRBV5-5 and TRBJ1-6; no definite D call. CDR1 is SGHKS, CDR2 YYEKEE, per germline (reference sequence). The CDR3 has 16 amino acids. V was clipped by 1 base and J by 5 bases, with 13 bases between them. This chain's CDR3 is CASSLIVGGDNSPLHF. The CDR3 coding sequence is TGTGCCAGCAGCTTGATCGTGGGAGGTGATAATTCACCCCTCCACTTT.

This clonotype turned up a few times. The DNA of the CDR3 is TGTGCCAGCAGCCACTGGACAGGCGGTTTCAGTCAAAAACTGTTTTTT. Its protein product is CASSHWTGGFSQKLFF. This chain connects TRBV6-1 to TRBJ1-4, with 7 nucleotides matching TRBD1. V lost 6 bases to trimming and J lost 9 bases; unmatched junction nucleotides: 16. Germline CDR1 reads MNHNS; CDR2 reads SASEGT. The CDR3 has 16 residues.

The rearrangement uses TRBV25-1 and TRBJ1-4, with D possibly TRBD1 on 5 matching bases. V was cut by 2 bases and J by 8 bases, with 15 bases left in between. Germline V gives CDR1 MGHDK, CDR2 SYGVNS. The CDR3 has 15 amino acids. The CDR3 reads CASSEVRGLGEKLFF. The CDR3 DNA is TGTGCCAGCAGTGAAGTTAGGGGCCTAGGAGAAAAACTGTTTTTT.

A few counts support this clonotype. The chain combines TRBV5-4 with TRBJ1-1, with unresolved D. Trimming left V 2 bases short and J 0 bases short, with 8 bases between. The length of the CDR3 is 14 residues. The germline gives CDR1 SGHNT, CDR2 YYREEE (reference sequence). The chain's CDR3 is CASSLEHLNTEAFF. The CDR3 DNA reads TGTGCCAGCAGCTTAGAACACCTGAACACTGAAGCTTTCTTT.

The chain uses TRBV28 and TRBJ2-4; perhaps D is TRBD1 or TRBD2 (5 bases each). V gave up 2 bases and J gave up 1 base, with 9 bases separating them. The CDR3 extends over 15 amino acids. Germline loops: CDR1 MDHEN, CDR2 SYDVKM. CDR3 sequence: CASSLTRGAKNIQYF. CDR3 bases: TGTGCCAGCAGTTTAACTCGGGGCGCCAAAAACATTCAGTACTTC. The variable domain in full, with the rest retrieved from reference TRBV28 and TRBJ2-4, is DVKVTQSSRYLVKRTGEKVFLECVQDMDHENMFWYRQDPGLGLRLIYFSYDVKMKEKGDIPEGYSVSREKKERFSLILESASTNQTSMYLCASSLTRGAKNIQYFGAGTRLSVL.

This clonotype was counted between two and nine times. This chain links TRBV20-1 with TRBJ1-6; D perhaps matches TRBD1 (5 bases). This CDR3 comprises 15 residues. From germline, CDR1 is DFQATT and CDR2 SNEGSKA (reference sequence). Trimming shortened V by 6 bases and J by 7 bases, and 19 bases separated the two germline ends. The CDR3 bases are TGCAGTGCGCACACACTTCAGGGAGCGAATTCACCCCTCCACTTT. It yields the protein CSAHTLQGANSPLHF.

This rearrangement joins TRBV5-1 to TRBJ2-2, with D perhaps matching TRBD1 (6 bases). V gave up 5 bases and J gave up 2 bases, with 16 bases separating them. Germline lookup yields CDR1 SGHRS and CDR2 YFSETQ. This CDR3 region has 16 residues. DNA of the CDR3: TGCGCCAGCAGTACTCATGGACAGTCCAACACCGGGGAGCTGTTTTTT. This gives the protein CASSTHGQSNTGELFF.

The genes are TRBV7-2 and TRBJ2-7; TRBD1 is a possible D gene (5 bases). V gave up 0 bases and J gave up 4 bases, with 13 bases separating them. This CDR3 is 15 amino acids long. Germline V lookup: CDR1 SGHTA, CDR2 FQGNSA. CDR3 amino acids: CASSLATTELYEQYF. The CDR3 coding sequence is TGTGCCAGCAGCTTAGCTACGACAGAACTTTACGAGCAGTACTTC.

The chain has TRBV12-3 or TRBV12-4 and TRBJ1-4; D gene ambiguous. The CDR3 runs to 12 residues. V dropped 7 bases and J dropped 8 bases, with 11 bases sitting between them. The CDR3 coding sequence is TGTGCCAGCAAATCGGAAGGGGAAAAACTGTTTTTT. Protein: CASKSEGEKLFF.

This clonotype turned up a few times. The chain is built from TRBV18 and TRBJ1-1; D is possibly TRBD1 (6 bases). Germline V gene data show CDR1 as KGHSH and CDR2 as LQKENI. The CDR3 consists of 14 residues. Trimming took 0 bases from V and 1 from J, leaving 6 bases between them. In DNA, the CDR3 is TGTGCCAGCTCACCACCGGACAGGAACACTGAAGCTTTCTTT. Translating gives CASSPPDRNTEAFF.

This clonotype was seen more than once but under ten times. This sequence joins TRBV6-2 or TRBV6-3 and TRBJ2-5, with 12 bases lining up with TRBD1. CDR3 size: 17 residues. Trimming removed 1 base from V and 2 bases from J; junction bases left unmatched: 5. Germline CDR1 and CDR2: MNHEY and SVGEGT. The DNA for the CDR3 is TGTGCCAGCAGTTACTACGGGACAGGGGGCCCTCAAGAGACCCAGTACTTC. Translating gives CASSYYGTGGPQETQYF.

To note about this clonotype: At one end, the junction sequence differs from germline, possibly due to a read error. The chain employs TRBV4-3 and TRBJ1-6; D gene uncertain. The CDR3 loop spans 16 amino acids. CDR1 is LGHNA, CDR2 YSLEER, per germline. In DNA, the CDR3 is TGCGCCAGCAGCCGAGACGTCCTCTCCTATAATTCACCCTTCCACTTT. Protein: CASSRDVLSYNSPFHF.

Only a few counts were recorded for this clonotype. J is TRBJ1-1 and V is TRBV30; possible D gene TRBD1, 5 bases. Germline CDR1 reads GTSNPN; CDR2 reads SVGIG (reference sequence). There are 12 residues in the CDR3. V was trimmed by 4 bases and J by 6 bases, leaving 12 bases between them. CDR3 bases: TGTGCCTGGACAGGGAAGGTCGCTGAAGCTTTCTTT. Amino acid sequence: CAWTGKVAEAFF.

The chain carries TRBV7-9 and TRBJ2-7, with 11 bases fitting TRBD2. The junction had 11 bases not matched to a gene; V was cut back by 4 bases and J by 6 bases. Per the germline V gene, CDR1 is SEHNR and CDR2 is FQNEAQ (reference sequence). The CDR3 totals 16 residues. This CDR3 reads CASSSLAGGSSVEQYF. The CDR3, as DNA: TGTGCCAGCAGCTCTTTAGCGGGAGGGTCCTCTGTCGAGCAGTACTTC. Full variable domain (missing parts from reference TRBV7-9 and TRBJ2-7): DTGVSQNPRHKITKRGQNVTFRCDPISEHNRLYWYRQTLGQGPEFLTYFQNEAQLEKSRLLSDRFSAERPKGSFSTLEIQRTEQGDSAMYLCASSSLAGGSSVEQYFGPGTRLTVT.

The chain employs TRBV7-3 and TRBJ2-1, with 7 bases matching TRBD2. The V segment lost 1 base and the J segment 4 bases; nucleotides outside the gene matches: 4. The germline V gene has CDR1 SGHTA and CDR2 FQGTGA. The CDR3 sequence is 15 residues long. CDR3 nucleotides: TGTGCCAGCAGCTTAAGCGGGAGCCTGTACAATGAGCAGTTCTTC. Translating gives CASSLSGSLYNEQFF. The full variable domain, rest sourced from reference TRBV7-3 and TRBJ2-1, is GAGVSQTPSNKVTEKGKYVELRCDPISGHTALYWYRQSLGQGPEFLIYFQGTGAADDSGLPNDRFFAVRPEGSVSTLKIQRTERGDSAVYLCASSLSGSLYNEQFFGPGTRLTVL.